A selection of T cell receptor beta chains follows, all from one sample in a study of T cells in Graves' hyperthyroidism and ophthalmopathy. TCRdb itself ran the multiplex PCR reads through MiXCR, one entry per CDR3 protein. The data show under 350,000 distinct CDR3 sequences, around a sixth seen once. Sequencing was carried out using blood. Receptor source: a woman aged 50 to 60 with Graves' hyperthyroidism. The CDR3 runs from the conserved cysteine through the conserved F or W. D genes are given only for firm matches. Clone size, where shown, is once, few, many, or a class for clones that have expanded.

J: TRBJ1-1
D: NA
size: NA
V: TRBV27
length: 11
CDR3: CASRWFTEAFF
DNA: TGTGCCAGCAGATGGTTCACTGAAGCTTTCTTT

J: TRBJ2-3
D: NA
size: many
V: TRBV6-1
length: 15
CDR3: CASSEGGYQADTQYF
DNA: TGTGCCAGCAGTGAAGGTGGATATCAGGCAGATACGCAGTATTTT

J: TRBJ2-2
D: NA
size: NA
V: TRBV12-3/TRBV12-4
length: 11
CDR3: CASSFRGELFF
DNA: TGTGCCAGCAGTTTTAGGGGGGAGCTGTTTTTT

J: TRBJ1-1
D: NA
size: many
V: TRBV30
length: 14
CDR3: CAWSVGGGFAEAFF
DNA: TGTGCCTGGAGTGTTGGGGGCGGGTTCGCTGAAGCTTTCTTT

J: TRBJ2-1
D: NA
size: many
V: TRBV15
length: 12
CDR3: CATGGGYNEQFF
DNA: TGTGCCACCGGAGGGGGCTACAATGAGCAGTTCTTC

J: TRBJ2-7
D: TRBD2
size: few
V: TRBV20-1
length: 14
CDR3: CSAGKLAGVGEQYF
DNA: TGCAGTGCAGGGAAACTAGCGGGGGTGGGGGAGCAGTACTTC

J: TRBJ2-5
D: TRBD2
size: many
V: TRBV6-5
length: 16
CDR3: CASSYSLRLAGETQYF
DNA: TGTGCCAGCAGTTACTCGCTTCGACTAGCGGGGGAGACCCAGTACTTC

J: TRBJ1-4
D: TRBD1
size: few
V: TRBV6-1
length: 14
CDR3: CASTGTGGFEKLFF
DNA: TGTGCCAGCACCGGGACAGGTGGATTCGAAAAACTGTTTTTT

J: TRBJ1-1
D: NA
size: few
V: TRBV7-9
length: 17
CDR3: CASSQTVDSSSNTEAFF
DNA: TGCGCCAGCAGCCAAACAGTAGACAGCAGTTCGAACACTGAAGCTTTCTTT

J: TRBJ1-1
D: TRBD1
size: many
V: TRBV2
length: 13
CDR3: CASNRGGATEAFF
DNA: TGTGCCAGCAACCGAGGGGGCGCCACTGAAGCTTTCTTT